This T cell receptor beta chain originates from a study of blood T cell repertoires in COVID-19. This clone occurred a few times. Repertoires were generated with immunoSEQ multiplex PCR, while TCRdb's copy carries only in-frame clones and drops some. The sample carries tens of thousands of clones, roughly 90% recorded once. CDR1 is MNHEY, CDR2 SVGAGI, per germline. V was pared by 6 bases and J by 7 bases, with 8 bases of the junction left unmatched. This CDR3 contains 13 residues. The specimen sequenced was peripheral blood. The sequence was obtained from a man younger than 40 with acute or convalescent COVID-19. The V gene is TRBV6-5, the J gene TRBJ1-2, with 7 bases that match TRBD1. The CDR3 coding sequence is TGTGCCAGCAGCAGAACAGGGGAGCGTGGCTACACCTTC. Translating gives CASSRTGERGYTF.